This entry is about one T cell receptor beta chain. What it binds is unknown. The sample originates from a study of T-cell memory formation after mild COVID-19. Notes on the study in general: Cross-reactive memory seemingly joined, as some responding clones were found in pre-infection memory.

V was cut by 4 bases and J by 0 bases, with 13 bases left in between. This CDR3 has 16 residues. Per the germline V gene, CDR1 is SQVTM and CDR2 is ANQGSEA. Libraries for TCRalpha and TCRbeta carried sample barcodes and unique molecular identifiers via 5'RACE. TCRdb independently ran MiXCR on the 5' RACE reads; one entry per CDR3 protein. Seen here are about 400,000 distinct CDR3 sequences, roughly 26% observed once, and the top ten hold roughly 8.7%. The TCR comes from an adult woman who had mild COVID-19 (a few samples of this study predate the infection). Cell type and time point are not known. Sequences were obtained from PBMCs or a T cell subset sorted from them (not recorded which). This sequence joins TRBV29-1 and TRBJ2-6; TRBD1 might be the D (5 bases). Written as DNA, the CDR3 is TGCAGCGTTGTGTGGGGCCACCTCTCTGGGGCCAACGTCCTGACTTTC. Translating it yields CSVVWGHLSGANVLTF.